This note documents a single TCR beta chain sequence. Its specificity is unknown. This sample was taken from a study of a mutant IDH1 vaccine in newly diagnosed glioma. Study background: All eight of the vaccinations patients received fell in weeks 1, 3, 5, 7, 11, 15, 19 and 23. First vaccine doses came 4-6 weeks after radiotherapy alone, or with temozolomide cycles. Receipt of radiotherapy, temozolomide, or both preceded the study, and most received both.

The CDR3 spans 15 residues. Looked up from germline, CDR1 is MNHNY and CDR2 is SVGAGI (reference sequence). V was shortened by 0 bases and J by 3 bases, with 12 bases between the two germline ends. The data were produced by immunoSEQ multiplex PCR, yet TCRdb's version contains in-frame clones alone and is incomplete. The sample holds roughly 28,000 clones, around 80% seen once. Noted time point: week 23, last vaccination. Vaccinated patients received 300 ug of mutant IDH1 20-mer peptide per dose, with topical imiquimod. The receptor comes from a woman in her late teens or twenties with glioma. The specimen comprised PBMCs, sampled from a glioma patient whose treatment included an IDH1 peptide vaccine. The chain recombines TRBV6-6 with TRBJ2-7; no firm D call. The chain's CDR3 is CASSYSITEFYEQYF. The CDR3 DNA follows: TGTGCCAGCAGTTACTCGATCACCGAATTCTACGAGCAGTACTTC.